This T cell receptor beta chain is drawn from a study of CD8 T cells in ankylosing spondylitis. Study-wide findings and caveats: A subset of motif variants has previously been described in the synovial fluid and blood of reactive arthritis. It appeared that ankylosing spondylitis blood was characterized by a TCR beta motif of under ten highly homologous variants.

The germline V gene has CDR1 MRHNA and CDR2 SNTAGT. The length of the CDR3 is 17 residues. Trimming cost V 2 bases and J 3 bases, with 20 bases left between them. Quantitative 5'-RACE was performed with molecular barcodes, and it yielded the TCR beta libraries. Each CDR3 protein is one row after TCRdb ran MiXCR on the 5' RACE reads. This sample yields over 110,000 distinct CDR3 sequences, of which 6.5% to 8.5% are seen a single time; roughly 7.2% belongs to the top ten. As concerns this clonotype: Its antigen is still unknown.

The receptor was isolated from a male donor with ankylosing spondylitis. Sequencing was carried out using synovial fluid, either unsorted or a sorted T cell fraction (not recorded which). The rearrangement uses TRBV6-4 and TRBJ2-7; tentative D call: TRBD2 (7 bases). CDR3 DNA sequence: TGTGCCAGCAGTGACCCGGACAACAGGGAGCGGGGCTACGAGCAGTACTTC. This translates into CASSDPDNRERGYEQYF.